A selection of T cell receptor beta chains follows, all from one sample in a study of blood T cell repertoires in COVID-19. Clones were sequenced by immunoSEQ multiplex PCR, and TCRdb holds only the in-frame ones, with some missing. The sample shows about 140,000 clones, 60% to 80% of them seen only once. Sequenced: PBMCs or T cells enriched from blood (not recorded which). These receptors all come from a woman aged 45-60 years who had recovered from COVID-19. Both conserved end residues are trimmed from each CDR3. D genes are given only for firm matches.

d_call	cdr3_length	v_call	cdr3_aa
-	13	TRBV27	ASSPLGGSDYEQY
TRBD1	13	TRBV13	ASSSRGQGGETQY
-	11	TRBV2	ATRGTGTDTQY
-	12	TRBV10-1	ASSESRAGQPQH
TRBD1	12	TRBV29-1	SVPGQVTYNEQF
-	16	TRBV18	ASSPLYSQGSNTGELF
TRBD1	12	TRBV30	AWSGGTGGQPQH
TRBD1	10	TRBV27	ASGYRGSGYT
-	13	TRBV28	ASSGGGDSYEKLF
-	14	TRBV30	AWSRARTAPYNEQF
-	13	TRBV28	ASRPFGDLNTEAF
-	12	TRBV6-5	ASSLGGGAYTQY
-	13	TRBV5-5	ASSTDRNSGNTIY
-	11	TRBV5-1	ASSLLRDSPLH
-	15	TRBV30	AWNVEAGAPYNSPLH
-	12	TRBV29-1	SVEDKGKGQPQH
-	14	TRBV7-9	ASSLGSTGMTEKLF
TRBD1	12	TRBV7-3	ASSSGQGNSPLH
TRBD1	13	TRBV7-3	ASSSLGQGAEEQY
-	11	TRBV12-3/TRBV12-4	ASSLEAEYGYT
TRBD1	12	TRBV27	ASRYSGTAGGYT
TRBD2	13	TRBV10-3	AISDLAGGSYEQY
-	11	TRBV14	ASSQGFGTEAF
TRBD1	13	TRBV3-1/TRBV3-2	ASSHTPGGRTEAF
-	12	TRBV28	ASIGHVSNQPQH